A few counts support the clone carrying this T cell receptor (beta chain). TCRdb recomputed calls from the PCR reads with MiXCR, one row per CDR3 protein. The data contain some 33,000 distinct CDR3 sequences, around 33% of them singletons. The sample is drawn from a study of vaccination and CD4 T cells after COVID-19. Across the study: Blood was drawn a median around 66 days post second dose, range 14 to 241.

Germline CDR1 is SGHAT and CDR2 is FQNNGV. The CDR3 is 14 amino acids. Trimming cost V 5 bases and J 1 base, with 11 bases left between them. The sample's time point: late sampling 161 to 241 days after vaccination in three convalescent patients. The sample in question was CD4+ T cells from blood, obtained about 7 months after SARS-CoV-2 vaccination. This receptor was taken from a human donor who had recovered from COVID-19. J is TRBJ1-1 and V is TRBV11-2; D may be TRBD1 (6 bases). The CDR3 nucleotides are TGTGCCAGCAGCCACCTGACAGGGAACACTGAAGCTTTCTTT. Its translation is CASSHLTGNTEAFF.